This T cell receptor (beta chain) was observed in a study of T cells in Graves' hyperthyroidism and ophthalmopathy. Researchers amplified the TCR beta CDR3 regions from RNA transcripts. The HTBI primer set was used in a first-round RT-PCR of the TCR CDR3. In TCRdb, the multiplex PCR reads were re-called with MiXCR into one record per CDR3 protein. The sample yields approximately 600,000 distinct CDR3 sequences, 14% to 15% seen once. Overall study findings and caveats: A model using 13 V-J features told ophthalmopathy apart from stable hyperthyroidism. Blood also contained most expanded thyroid clonotypes above 0.001.

Concerning this clonotype itself: The antigen is undetermined.

The CDR3 has 15 residues. The germline V and J ends were trimmed by 6 bases and 6 bases, with 18 bases remaining between them. Ophthalmopathy patients showed a Clinical Activity Score of at least 3, NOSPECS grade of at least 4 and duration under 3 months. Diagnoses were established using clinical symptoms, serum thyroxine and TRAb, thyroid ultrasound and orbital computed tomography. Sequencing was done on a sample of blood. The V call is TRBV12-3 or TRBV12-4, the J call TRBJ1-5; maybe TRBD1 (6 bases). The sequence was collected from a woman aged 35 to 49 with Graves' ophthalmopathy. The CDR3: CASSPPGGRGQPQHF. The CDR3 DNA reads TGTGCCAGCAGCCCTCCTGGGGGGCGCGGTCAGCCCCAGCATTTT.